This T cell receptor beta chain derives from a study of blood T cell repertoires in COVID-19 (dated by TCRdb to 2020 to 2022). In terms of the full investigation: The collaborator samples originated in the United States, Italy and Spain and spanned the acute and convalescent phases of COVID-19. The material from the prospective study consisted of cDNA or gDNA derived from T cells, B-cell-depleted T cells, or PBMCs. Deeply sampled blood TCRbeta repertoires from subjects exposed to, actively infected with, or recovered from COVID-19 were included in the dataset. A freely available public database, intended as a resource for researchers studying the immune response to SARS-CoV-2, is where the repertoires were released. The samples were drawn from two sources: the first 160 participants of the ongoing ImmuneRACE study, and 950 to 1,500 subjects contributed by 6 global collaborators. Where HLA class I and class II types were available, the types were taken from metadata supplied by the sample provider, not from assay-based typing. A de-identified subject ID, COVID-19 status, age in years and sex were almost always included in the sample metadata.

Via the germline V gene (reference sequence), CDR1 is MNHEY and CDR2 SMNVEV. From the cysteine through the phenylalanine, the CDR3 covers 16 amino acids. Kept here is only the CDR3 DNA, which spans 48 bases and is read in frame from base 1. V is reduced by 5 bases and J by 3 bases, leaving a spacing of 20 bases between them. TCRbeta CDR3 regions were amplified from genomic DNA by means of the immunoSEQ Assay, a bias-controlled multiplex PCR. The study's processing was this. The number of nucleated cells in each sample was estimated from the amplification of reference gene primers within the assay. To quantify the absolute abundance of each unique TCRbeta CDR3 rearrangement, sequence reads were collapsed and filtered. For each sample, productive Simpson clonality was calculated as the square root of Simpson's diversity index over productive rearrangements. The table comes from immuneACCESS by way of TCRdb, which keeps in-frame sequences with V and J called. Part of the clones is missing from these tables; in studies checked, under half for an unresolved V gene and the rest for unknown reasons. V and J calls plus clone size are reproduced from that table; the DNA served to infer D and trimming. This sample has about 190,000 clones in its table, and 84% of those were observed once. Of the sample, roughly 3% falls within the top ten clones.

In the prospective study, participants were about 18 to 95 years old, resided in 24 geographic areas of the United States, and were enrolled through a virtual design. Cohort assignment in the prospective study relied on participant-reported clinical history from a screening survey and a study questionnaire. ImmuneRACE Cohort 3 recovered participants were defined by two consecutive negative NP/OP PCR tests, healthcare professional clearance, or symptom resolution. In the prospective study, whole blood, serum and a nasopharyngeal or oropharyngeal swab were collected from each participant by mobile phlebotomists. Additional blood draws and questionnaires over an approximately two-month period could optionally be provided by prospective study participants. Prospective study blood samples were shipped either frozen or at room temperature before DNA extraction. The study at large found these results: Clinical and demographic metadata were provided uncurated, with the amount varying by source and participant.

Concerning this clone: The antigen it recognizes is unknown. Base qualities are not provided; no much larger clone lies one nucleotide away.

The sequence links TRBV27 to TRBJ2-7; the D gene cannot be named for sure. Sequencing was carried out using PBMCs or T cells enriched from blood (not recorded which). This receptor was taken from a woman aged 30 to 39 who had recovered from COVID-19. The nucleotides are TGTGCCAGCAGTCATCCCCCCGGGTGCCCTTTCTACGAGCAGTACTTC. Translated, it reads CASSHPPGCPFYEQYF.